This TCR beta chain stems from a study of shared clonotypes between healthy human individuals (dated by TCRdb to about 2020). About the investigation overall: A couple of women and a few men aged 18 to 49 years were included in the cohort. Leukapheresis yielded between about 0.94 and 9.5 billion PBMCs per donor. Blood TCR repertoires of about five healthy adults were deeply sequenced to estimate repertoire size and the extent of clonotype sharing between individuals. For each donor, CD4 naive and CD4 memory were each run on three plates, CD8 naive on two plates, and CD8 memory on one plate. Libraries were prepared and TCR repertoires were sequenced by different laboratories using diverse techniques, in order to increase sequencing depth and limit assay-specific biases.

For the CD8 naive samples, CD45RO-negative cells were positively selected for CCR7, yielding a CD45RA+CCR7+ population from which TemRA cells were excluded. Healthy HIV-negative adults with no recently reported acute infections or vaccinations were included as donors. All donors were Caucasian adults living in Nashville, Tennessee, USA. Blood was obtained by leukapheresis, after which PBMCs were separated by Ficoll-Histopaque density gradient centrifugation and cryopreserved in liquid nitrogen vapor phase. Analytical flow cytometry was used to check the purity and quantity of every magnetically sorted T cell population. Each sorted fraction had its genomic DNA isolated and then quantified by UV absorbance on a Nanodrop 2000c. Including the terminal cysteine and phenylalanine, the CDR3 comprises 14 residues. Here the CDR3 DNA is all that survives: 42 bases in frame from base 1. Trimmed from V: 5 bases; trimmed from J: 5 bases; junction bases lacking a gene match: 6. CDR1 and CDR2 were assigned from the germline V gene as WSHSY and SAAADI.

This clone is a singleton in its sample. Its target antigen remains unknown. Per-base qualities were not stored, and no clone one base away is much larger. Using the deep immunoSEQ assay, multiplex PCR amplified TCR CDR3 regions from genomic DNA. For each cell subset, the extracted genomic DNA was distributed evenly across all wells of several immunoSEQ 96-well plates, and each plate served as one replicate. Each replicate PCR for sorted subsets received 200 ng genomic DNA, equal to about 30,000 T cell genomes. The purified libraries were quantified using a Qubit 3.0 fluorometer, sized with a Bioanalyzer 2100, and then quantified again using the KAPA Library Quantification kit. Every immunoSEQ 96-well plate was sequenced on a separate single-read 150-cycle Illumina NextSeq 550 flow cell. Per the authors' processing: The immunoSEQ output contained only junctional sequences without quality scores, so filtering could not match that applied to full-length reads. To assign V/J genes and CDR3, sequences were annotated using PyIR, a Python wrapper for IgBLAST v1.9, with IMGT germline references. Reads were removed for weak V/J assignments (E-value above 1e-6), missing CDR3, stop codons, out-of-frame junctions, or ambiguous translated residues. A V3J clonotype was defined by an identical inferred V gene, J gene, and CDR3 amino acid sequence. The percentage overlap between two repertoires was calculated by dividing the number of shared unique clonotypes by the size of the smaller repertoire. Three approaches were used to assess repertoire richness: RTK rarefaction, the Chao1 estimator, and Recon v2.1 estimates of unobserved clonotypes. OLGA was used to compute generation probabilities for all TCRbeta clonotypes that the gDNA method yielded from a handful of donors. Not all clones reach the TCRdb copy of this immuneACCESS table, which keeps in-frame sequences only. Checked studies attribute under half of the gap to unresolved V genes and leave the rest unexplained. D and trimming were read from the DNA, whereas the V and J calls and clone size are those reported in that table. In this sample the table shows more than 2 million clones, about 95% of which occur a single time. The leading ten clones occupy roughly 1% of the sample.

Study-wide findings and limitations: Estimated clonotype richness was generally larger for naive than for memory subsets. Sampling was restricted to blood, and TCR repertoires in tissue are likely to differ from TCR repertoires in blood. Incomplete sequencing was indicated by rarefaction of sorted-subset datasets, despite the large sequencing depth. Clonotypes shared by all four sorted-subset donors showed higher generation probabilities than non-shared clonotypes. Pairwise subsampling led to the expectation that sequencing depth would affect the degree of clonotype sharing among donors. Sharing across a few donors was observed for about 5% of naive CD4, 3.5% of naive CD8, roughly 2.4% of memory CD4, and around 0.44% of memory CD8 clonotypes. Because the study included only a small number of donors, the genetic and exposure-history diversity represented was limited.

The TCR comes from a man younger than 35 in good health. Material: naive CD8+ T cells sorted from blood. This specimen's cell subset or site label, per the study, means: CD45RA+CCR7+. The chain uses TRBV10-2 and TRBJ2-7, with 10 junctional bases fitting TRBD2. The CDR3 protein is CASSKLAGSNEQYF. The DNA sequence reads TGCGCCAGCAGTAAACTAGCGGGATCGAACGAGCAGTACTTC.